The TCR beta chain under discussion was sequenced for a study of blood T cell repertoires in COVID-19 (TCRdb year 2020). Background for the entire study: Collaborator samples came from the United States, Italy and Spain and covered acute and convalescent phases of COVID-19. The material from the prospective study consisted of cDNA or gDNA derived from T cells, B-cell-depleted T cells, or PBMCs. The dataset comprised deeply sampled blood TCRbeta repertoires from subjects exposed to, actively infected with, or recovered from COVID-19. A freely available public database, intended as a resource for researchers studying the immune response to SARS-CoV-2, is where the repertoires were released. Samples were obtained from the ongoing ImmuneRACE study (first 160 participants) and from over 1,000 subjects provided by 6 global collaborators. A de-identified subject ID, COVID-19 status, age in years and sex were almost always included in the sample metadata. Where available, HLA class I and class II types were obtained from metadata supplied by the sample provider rather than from assay-based typing. Study-level results and caveats: Clinical and demographic metadata were provided uncurated, with the amount varying by source and participant.

At one collaborating source in Seattle, patients were enrolled during active infection and were followed longitudinally through the course of disease. The collaborating institutions used their own protocols to collect whole blood in K2EDTA tubes. For TCRbeta analysis, collaborators shipped samples in one of three forms: frozen whole blood, isolated PBMCs, or DNA extracted from either of those sample types. The cysteine opens and the phenylalanine closes a CDR3 of 15 amino acids. The read is trimmed to its CDR3 DNA, 45 bases read in frame from base 1. CDR1 and CDR2 were assigned from the germline V gene (reference sequence) as SGHKS and YYEKEE. V is shortened by 4 bases, J by 6 bases, and the region joining them spans 17 bases. Concerning this clone: Its antigen is not yet known. Base qualities are not at hand, and no much larger clone is one base apart.

TCRbeta CDR3 regions were amplified from genomic DNA by means of the immunoSEQ Assay, a bias-controlled multiplex PCR. In the authors' own workflow: Within the assay, amplification of reference gene primers was used to estimate how many nucleated cells each sample contained. To quantify the absolute abundance of each unique TCRbeta CDR3 rearrangement, sequence reads were collapsed and filtered. For each sample, productive Simpson clonality was calculated as the square root of Simpson's diversity index over productive rearrangements. Sourced from immuneACCESS, this table was stored by TCRdb with only in-frame sequences that have V and J called. A share of the clones is absent; for the studies checked, an unresolved V gene accounts for under half, and the remainder has no known explanation. The V and J calls and clone size come from that table; D and trimming were worked out from the DNA. The sample table records fewer than 200,000 clones; approximately 87% of these occur just once. Approximately 12% of the sample is in the top ten clones.

The source is a woman between 65 and 79 years old with COVID-19, enrolled during active disease. Recombination linked TRBV5-5 to TRBJ2-1, with a tentative D gene TRBD2 over 5 matching bases. Sequencing was performed on peripheral blood. The nucleotides are TGTGCCAGCAGCCTAGAGGGAGAGGGCTTCAATGAGCAGTTCTTC. This encodes CASSLEGEGFNEQFF.